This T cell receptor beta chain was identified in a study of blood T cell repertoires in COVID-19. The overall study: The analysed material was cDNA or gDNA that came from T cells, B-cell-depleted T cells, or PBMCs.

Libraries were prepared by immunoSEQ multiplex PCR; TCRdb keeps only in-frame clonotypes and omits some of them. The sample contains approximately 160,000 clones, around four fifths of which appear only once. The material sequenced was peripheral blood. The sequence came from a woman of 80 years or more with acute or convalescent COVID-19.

In DNA, the CDR3 is TGTGCCAGCAGTTTACTAGCGGGGACTAGCGGGCTCTACAATGAGCAGTTCTTC. Its translation: CASSLLAGTSGLYNEQFF. This chain joins TRBV27 and TRBJ2-1; 12 bases agree with TRBD2. J lost 3 bases, V lost 2 bases, and 8 bases had no gene match. Germline CDR1 MNHEY, CDR2 SMNVEV (reference sequence). This CDR3 has 18 residues.